These 4 T cell receptor beta chains were sequenced from one sample in a study of HIV-infected patients and healthy controls. Alpha and beta constant-region primers primed reverse transcription of approximately 0.55 ug RNA. Using multiplexing indices, alpha and beta chain libraries were generated apart by chain-specific third strand synthesis. TCRdb called the 5' RACE reads again in MiXCR, with one record for every CDR3 protein. The data hold some 9,600 distinct CDR3 sequences, with under 7% observed a single time. Follow-up blood was drawn about 14 weeks, roughly three months, after antiretroviral therapy began. Whole blood was used without fractionation, so all unsorted peripheral T cells were included. Material: blood, obtained during antiretroviral therapy. These receptors originate from an adult with HIV infection. The donor label of this sample is uncertain.

This clonotype showed up many times. This sequence joins TRBV4-2 and TRBJ1-3; D uncertain. Germline-derived CDR1 and CDR2 are LGHNA and YNFKEQ. The CDR3 runs to 18 residues. V shed 0 bases and J shed 5 bases, with 20 bases lying between them. The CDR3, as DNA: TGTGCCAGCAGCCAAGATTTAGCGCCGAGCGGATTAAGAAACACCATATATTTT. Its translation: CASSQDLAPSGLRNTIYF.

This clonotype has a count of ten or more. V and J are TRBV24-1 and TRBJ2-5; TRBD1 is a possible D gene (6 bases). The CDR3 runs 13 residues. V was clipped by 5 bases and J by 9 bases, with 15 bases between them. Germline CDR1 reads KGHDR; CDR2 reads SFDVKD. CDR3 sequence reads: CATSAETQGPQYF. The CDR3 DNA is TGTGCCACCAGTGCCGAAACACAGGGCCCCCAGTACTTC.

This clonotype has a count of ten or more. The rearrangement links TRBV14 to TRBJ2-3; D gene uncertain. The CDR3 sequence is 15 residues long. Germline CDR1 SGHDN, CDR2 FVKESK. Trimming shortened V by 1 base and J by 2 bases, and 10 bases separated the two germline ends. Here the CDR3 DNA reads TGTGCCAGCAGCCAAGTCGGCGCACTCACAGATACGCAGTATTTT. It encodes CASSQVGALTDTQYF.

Ten or more counts support this clonotype. This rearrangement joins TRBV14 to TRBJ1-6; no clear D gene. The CDR3 extends over 15 amino acids. Germline V gene sequence: CDR1 SGHDN, CDR2 FVKESK. Trimming pared 3 bases from V and 7 bases from J, leaving 13 bases between. This CDR3 is CASSHAVPGNSPLHF. The CDR3, as DNA: TGTGCCAGCAGCCACGCAGTGCCGGGGAATTCACCCCTCCACTTT. Filled out from reference TRBV14 and TRBJ1-6, the complete variable domain reads EAGVTQFPSHSVIEKGQTVTLRCDPISGHDNLYWYRRVMGKEIKFLLHFVKESKQDESGMPNNRFLAERTGGTYSTLKVQPAELEDSGVYFCASSHAVPGNSPLHFGNGTRLTVT.